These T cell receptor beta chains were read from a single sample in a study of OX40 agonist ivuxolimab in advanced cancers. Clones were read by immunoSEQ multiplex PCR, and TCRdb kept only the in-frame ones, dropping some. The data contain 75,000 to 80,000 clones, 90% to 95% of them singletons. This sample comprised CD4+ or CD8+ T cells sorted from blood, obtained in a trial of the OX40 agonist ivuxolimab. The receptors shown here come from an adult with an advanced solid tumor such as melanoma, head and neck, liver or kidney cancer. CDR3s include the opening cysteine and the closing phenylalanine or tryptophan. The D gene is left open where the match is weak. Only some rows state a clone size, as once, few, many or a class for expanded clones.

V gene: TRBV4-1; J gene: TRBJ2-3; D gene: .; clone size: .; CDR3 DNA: TGCGCCAGCAGTTGGTTGGAGGGGACTCCGGCCACAGATACGCAGTATTTT; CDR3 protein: CASSWLEGTPATDTQYF
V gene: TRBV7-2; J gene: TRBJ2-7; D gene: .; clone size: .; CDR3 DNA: TGTGCCAGCAGCCGATACGTTGGGTCCTACGAGCAGTACTTC; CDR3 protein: CASSRYVGSYEQYF
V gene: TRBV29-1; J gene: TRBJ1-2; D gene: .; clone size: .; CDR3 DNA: TGCAGCGTTGCGGGGGGGCGTGGGACCTTAGGAGGCTACACCTTC; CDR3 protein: CSVAGGRGTLGGYTF
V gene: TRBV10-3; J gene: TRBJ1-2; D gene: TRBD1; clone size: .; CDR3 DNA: TGTGCCATCAGTGAGTCTTGGGGACAGAATATTAACTATGGCTACACCTTC; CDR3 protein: CAISESWGQNINYGYTF
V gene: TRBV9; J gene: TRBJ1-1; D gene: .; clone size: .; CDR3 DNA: TGTGCCAGCAGCGCCCCCATAAACACTGAAGCTTTCTTT; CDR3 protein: CASSAPINTEAFF
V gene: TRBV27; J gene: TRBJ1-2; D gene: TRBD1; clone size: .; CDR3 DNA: TGTGCCAGCCGGGGAGGGGGCGGGTATGGCTACACCTTC; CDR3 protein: CASRGGGGYGYTF
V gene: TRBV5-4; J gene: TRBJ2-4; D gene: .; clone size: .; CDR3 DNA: TGTGCCAGCAGCTTGGATTCCTCATCCAAAAACATTCAGTACTTC; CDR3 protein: CASSLDSSSKNIQYF
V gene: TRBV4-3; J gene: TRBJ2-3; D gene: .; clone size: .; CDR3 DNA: TGCGCCAGCAGCCAAGATGCAGGAATGTCTGGCACAGATACGCAGTATTTT; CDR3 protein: CASSQDAGMSGTDTQYF
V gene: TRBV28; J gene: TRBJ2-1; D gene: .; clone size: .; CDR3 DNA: TGTGCCAGCAGTTTAACGGGACGGGATGAGCAGTTCTTC; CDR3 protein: CASSLTGRDEQFF
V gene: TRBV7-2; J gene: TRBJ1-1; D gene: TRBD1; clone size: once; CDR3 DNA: TGTGCCAGCAGGTCCCCTGGACAGGGGGGATTGAACACTGAAGCTTTCTTT; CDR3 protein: CASRSPGQGGLNTEAFF
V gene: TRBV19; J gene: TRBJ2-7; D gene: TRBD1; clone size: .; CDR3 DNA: TGTGCCAGTAGTATAATAGGACAGGGGGCCTACGAGCAGTACTTC; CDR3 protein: CASSIIGQGAYEQYF
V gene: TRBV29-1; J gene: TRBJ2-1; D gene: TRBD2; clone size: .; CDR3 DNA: TGCAGCTTTGGGGCTAGCGGGGGGGACTACAATGAGCAGTTCTTC; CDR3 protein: CSFGASGGDYNEQFF
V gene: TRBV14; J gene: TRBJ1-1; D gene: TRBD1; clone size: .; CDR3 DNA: TGTGCCAGCAGCCAGTCGGCGGCTAGACAGGGGGCCCAGAACACTGAAGCTTTCTTT; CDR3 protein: CASSQSAARQGAQNTEAFF
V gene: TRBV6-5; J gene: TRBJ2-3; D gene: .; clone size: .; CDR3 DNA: TGTGCCAGCAGTTATCCGAACCCGGGGTTGGCAGATACGCAGTATTTT; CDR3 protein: CASSYPNPGLADTQYF
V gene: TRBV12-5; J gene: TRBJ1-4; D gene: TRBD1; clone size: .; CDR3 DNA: TGTGCTAGTGGTTTCCTTATACAGGGGCAGACTAATGAAAAACTGTTTTTT; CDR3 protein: CASGFLIQGQTNEKLFF
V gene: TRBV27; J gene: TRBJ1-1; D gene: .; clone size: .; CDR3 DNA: TGTGCCAGCAGTCTAAGTGGGGGGGTAAACACTGAAGCTTTCTTT; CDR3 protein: CASSLSGGVNTEAFF
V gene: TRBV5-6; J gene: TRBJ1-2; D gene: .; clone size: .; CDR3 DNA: TGTGCCAGCAGCAGCGGACTCCCAGGGAATGGCTACACCTTC; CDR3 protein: CASSSGLPGNGYTF
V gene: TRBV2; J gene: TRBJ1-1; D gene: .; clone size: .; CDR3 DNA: TGTGCCAGCAGTGGGGGGCGGGTGAACACTGAAGCTTTCTTT; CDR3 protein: CASSGGRVNTEAFF
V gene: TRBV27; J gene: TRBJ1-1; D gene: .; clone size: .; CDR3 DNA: TGTGCCAGCAGTTTGGGGGGGAACACTGAAGCTTTCTTT; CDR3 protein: CASSLGGNTEAFF
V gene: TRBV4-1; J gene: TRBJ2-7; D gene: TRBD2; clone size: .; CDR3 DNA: TGCGCCAGCAGCCGAGGGACAGGACTAGCGGGGGCCTACGAGCAGTACTTC; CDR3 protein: CASSRGTGLAGAYEQYF
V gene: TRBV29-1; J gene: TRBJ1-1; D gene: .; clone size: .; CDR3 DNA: TGCAGCGGCCGGCGAGGGGTGCCTGAAGCTTTCTTT; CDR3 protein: CSGRRGVPEAFF
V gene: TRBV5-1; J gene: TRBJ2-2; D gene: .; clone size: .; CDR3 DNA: TGCGCCAGCAGCAGATCCGGGACATCGCGAGACGCCGGGGAGCTGTTTTTT; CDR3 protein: CASSRSGTSRDAGELFF
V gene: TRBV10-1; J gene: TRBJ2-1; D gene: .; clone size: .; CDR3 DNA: TGCGCCAGCAGTGAGAACGACAATGAGCAGTTCTTC; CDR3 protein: CASSENDNEQFF
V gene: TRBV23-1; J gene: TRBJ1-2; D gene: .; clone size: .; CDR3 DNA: TGCGCCAGCCTAAACCCCAGAGGCCCTTTCCGAGGCTACACCTTC; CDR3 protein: CASLNPRGPFRGYTF
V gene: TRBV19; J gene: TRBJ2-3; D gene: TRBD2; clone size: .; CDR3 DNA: TGTGCCAGTATGCGACTAGCGGGGCCGACAGATACGCAGTATTTT; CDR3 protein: CASMRLAGPTDTQYF
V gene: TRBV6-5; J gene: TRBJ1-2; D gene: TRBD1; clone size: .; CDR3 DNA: TGTGCCAGCAGTTATCAGACAGGGTCTAACTATGGCTACACCTTC; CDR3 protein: CASSYQTGSNYGYTF
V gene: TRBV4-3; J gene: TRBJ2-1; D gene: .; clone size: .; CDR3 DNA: TGCGCCAGCCAAGGGTTACGAAATGAGCAGTTCTTC; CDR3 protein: CASQGLRNEQFF
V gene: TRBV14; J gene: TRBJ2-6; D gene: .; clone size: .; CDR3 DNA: TGTGCCAGCAGCCCCTACCAGGGCGGAGGGGCCAACGTCCTGACTTTC; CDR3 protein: CASSPYQGGGANVLTF
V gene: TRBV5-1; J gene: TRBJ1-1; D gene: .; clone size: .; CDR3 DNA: TGCGCCAGCACCTGGGCAGGGACGAACACTGAAGCTTTCTTT; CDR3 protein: CASTWAGTNTEAFF
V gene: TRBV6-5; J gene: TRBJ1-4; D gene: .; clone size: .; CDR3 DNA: TGTGCCAGCAGGCGTGGAAATGAAAAACTGTTTTTT; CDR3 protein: CASRRGNEKLFF
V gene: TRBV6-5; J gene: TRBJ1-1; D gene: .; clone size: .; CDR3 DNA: TGTGCCAGCAGTTACTCGAGTAACACTGAAGCTTTCTTT; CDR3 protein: CASSYSSNTEAFF
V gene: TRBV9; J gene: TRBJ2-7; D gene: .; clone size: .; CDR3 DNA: TGTGCCAGCAGCCCCGCGGGGCGGTCCTCCTACGAGCAGTACTTC; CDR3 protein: CASSPAGRSSYEQYF
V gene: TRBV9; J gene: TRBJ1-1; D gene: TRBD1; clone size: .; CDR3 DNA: TGTGCCAGCAGCCCTCGGACAGGGGACATTTGGACTGAAGCTTTCTTT; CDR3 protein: CASSPRTGDIWTEAFF
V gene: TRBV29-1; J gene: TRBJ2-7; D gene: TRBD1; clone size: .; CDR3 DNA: TGCAGCGTCCAAACAGGGGGCGAGCAGTACTTC; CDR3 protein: CSVQTGGEQYF
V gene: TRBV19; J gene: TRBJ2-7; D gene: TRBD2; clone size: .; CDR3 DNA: TGTGCCAGTAGTATGGGACTAGCGGCCTACGAGCAGTACTTC; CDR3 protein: CASSMGLAAYEQYF
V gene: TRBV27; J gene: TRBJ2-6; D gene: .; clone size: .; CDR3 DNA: TGTGCCAGCAGTTTATCTGCCAGGGCAAAGTCTGGGGCCAACGTCCTGACTTTC; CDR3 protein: CASSLSARAKSGANVLTF
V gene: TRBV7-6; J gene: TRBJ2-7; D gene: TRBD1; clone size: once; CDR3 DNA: TGTGCCAGCAGCCCGGCCCCGGGACAGGGGGCCGGGGTCTACGAGCAGTACTTC; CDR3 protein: CASSPAPGQGAGVYEQYF
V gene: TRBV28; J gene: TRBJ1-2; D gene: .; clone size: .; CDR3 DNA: TGTGCCAGCATTCCATTAGCTAACTATGGCTACACCTTC; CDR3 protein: CASIPLANYGYTF
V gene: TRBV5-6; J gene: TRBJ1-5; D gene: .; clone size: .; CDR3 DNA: TGTGCCAGCAGCTTGGGATTGCGGGCCCAGCATTTT; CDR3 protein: CASSLGLRAQHF
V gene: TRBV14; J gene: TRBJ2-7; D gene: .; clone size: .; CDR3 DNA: TGTGCCAGCAGCCAAGAATGGCTACCCTTCTACGAGCAGTACTTC; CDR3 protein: CASSQEWLPFYEQYF
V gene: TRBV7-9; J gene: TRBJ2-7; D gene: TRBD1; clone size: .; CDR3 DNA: TGTGCCAGCAGCTTACCGGGACAGGGAAGACACGAGCAGTACTTC; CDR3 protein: CASSLPGQGRHEQYF
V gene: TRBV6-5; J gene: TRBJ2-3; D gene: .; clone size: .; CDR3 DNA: TGTGCCAGCAGACGAGGAAGAACAGATACGCAGTATTTT; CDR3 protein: CASRRGRTDTQYF